These T cell receptor beta chains were read from a single sample in a study of T cell responses to AZD1222 COVID-19 vaccine. The table came from immunoSEQ multiplex PCR; TCRdb's copy has only in-frame clones and leaves some out. The data contain 150,000 or so clones, approximately 90% of them singletons. Sequencing used peripheral blood, obtained 28 days after the second AZD1222 dose. These receptors originate from an adult who received the AZD1222 COVID-19 vaccine. The CDR3 runs from the conserved cysteine through the conserved F or W. The order of the fields is V gene, clone size, J gene, D gene, CDR3 protein, CDR3 DNA. A D gene is named only where the DNA matches it firmly. The listing skips clone size in some rows; elsewhere it reads once, few, many or a size class.

>TRBV5-1|-|TRBJ2-7|TRBD1
CASRRSQGQNEQYF
TGCGCCAGCAGAAGATCCCAGGGACAGAACGAGCAGTACTTC
>TRBV11-3|-|TRBJ2-7|TRBD2
CASSNLAGGLYEQYF
TGTGCCAGCAGCAACCTAGCGGGAGGGCTTTACGAGCAGTACTTC
>TRBV4-2|-|TRBJ2-3|TRBD2
CASSQVQLAGGPRADTQYF
TGTGCCAGCAGCCAAGTTCAACTAGCGGGGGGGCCAAGGGCAGATACGCAGTATTTT
>TRBV19|-|TRBJ1-6|TRBD1
CASSIGGGGSNSPLHF
TGTGCCAGTAGTATAGGCGGAGGGGGCTCGAATTCACCCCTCCACTTT
>TRBV6-1|-|TRBJ1-4|-
CASSEPTVTLFF
TGTGCCAGCAGTGAGCCAACAGTGACACTGTTTTTT
>TRBV7-3|-|TRBJ2-1|TRBD2
CASSPPGLAYEQFF
TGTGCCAGCAGCCCCCCGGGACTAGCATATGAGCAGTTCTTC
>TRBV7-2|-|TRBJ2-3|-
CASSPRGGLTDTQYF
TGTGCCAGCAGCCCAAGGGGGGGCCTCACAGATACGCAGTATTTT
>TRBV9|-|TRBJ2-2|TRBD1
CASSGDRGKKNTGELFF
TGTGCCAGCAGCGGGGACAGGGGAAAAAAAAACACCGGGGAGCTGTTTTTT
>TRBV5-1|-|TRBJ2-1|-
CASSLALLGPEQFF
TGCGCCAGCAGCTTGGCCTTGTTGGGACCAGAGCAGTTCTTC
>TRBV6-5|once|TRBJ1-2|TRBD1
CASSRQGDGYTF
TGTGCCAGCAGCAGACAGGGTGATGGCTACACCTTC
>TRBV7-9|-|TRBJ1-5|-
CASSLVRGGGNQPQHF
TGTGCCAGCAGCTTAGTACGGGGAGGGGGCAATCAGCCCCAGCATTTT
>TRBV6-6|-|TRBJ2-3|TRBD2
CASSRPTSGTSTDTQYF
TGTGCCAGCAGTCGCCCGACTAGCGGGACCAGCACAGATACGCAGTATTTT
>TRBV7-2|-|TRBJ1-3|-
CASSLYRSSSGNTIYF
TGTGCCAGCAGCTTGTACAGGTCGAGCTCTGGAAACACCATATATTTT
>TRBV7-2|-|TRBJ2-7|-
CASGQGAYEQYF
TGTGCCAGCGGACAAGGGGCCTACGAGCAGTACTTC